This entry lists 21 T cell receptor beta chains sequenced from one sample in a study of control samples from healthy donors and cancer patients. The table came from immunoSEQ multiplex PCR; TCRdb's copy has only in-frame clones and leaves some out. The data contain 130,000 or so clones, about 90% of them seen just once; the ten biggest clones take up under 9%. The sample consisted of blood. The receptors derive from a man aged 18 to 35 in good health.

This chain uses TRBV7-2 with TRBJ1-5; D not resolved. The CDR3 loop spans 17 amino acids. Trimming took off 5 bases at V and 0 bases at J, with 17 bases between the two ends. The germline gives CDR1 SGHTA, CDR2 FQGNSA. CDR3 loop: CASSLYGVGYSNQPQHF. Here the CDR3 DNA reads TGTGCCAGCAGCCTTTACGGGGTGGGCTATAGCAATCAGCCCCAGCATTTT.

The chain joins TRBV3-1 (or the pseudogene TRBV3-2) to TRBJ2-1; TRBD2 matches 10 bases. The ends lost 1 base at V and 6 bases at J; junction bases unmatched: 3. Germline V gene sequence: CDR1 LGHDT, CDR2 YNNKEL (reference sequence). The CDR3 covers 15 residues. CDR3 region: CASSQAAGGTNEQFF. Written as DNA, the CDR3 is TGTGCCAGCAGCCAAGCAGCGGGGGGGACCAATGAGCAGTTCTTC.

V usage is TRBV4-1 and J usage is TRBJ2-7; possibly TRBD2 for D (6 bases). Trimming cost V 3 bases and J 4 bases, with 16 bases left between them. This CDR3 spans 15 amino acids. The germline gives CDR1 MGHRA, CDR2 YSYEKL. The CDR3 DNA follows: TGCGCCAGCAGCCATGACCGGGACTCCTTATACGAGCAGTACTTC. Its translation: CASSHDRDSLYEQYF.

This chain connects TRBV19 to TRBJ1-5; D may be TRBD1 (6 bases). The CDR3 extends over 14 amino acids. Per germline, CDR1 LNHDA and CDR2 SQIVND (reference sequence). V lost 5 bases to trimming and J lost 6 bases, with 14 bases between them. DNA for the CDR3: TGTGCCAGTAGTCATGGACAGAAAGGTCAGCCCCAGCATTTT. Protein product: CASSHGQKGQPQHF.

CDR3 DNA: TGTGCCAGCAGGGGGGATGAAAAACTGTTTTTT. It translates to CASRGDEKLFF. V is TRBV28 and J is TRBJ1-4; TRBD1 is a possible D gene (5 bases). Trimming removed 6 bases from V and 6 bases from J, with 5 bases in between. This CDR3 region has 11 residues. CDR1 MDHEN and CDR2 SYDVKM come from the germline V gene.

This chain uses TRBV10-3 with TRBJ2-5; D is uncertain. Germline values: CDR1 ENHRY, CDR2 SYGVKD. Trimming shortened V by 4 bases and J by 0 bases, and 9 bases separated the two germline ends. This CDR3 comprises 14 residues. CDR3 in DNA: TGTGCCATCAGTGCCCAGGATTACCAAGAGACCCAGTACTTC. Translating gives CAISAQDYQETQYF.

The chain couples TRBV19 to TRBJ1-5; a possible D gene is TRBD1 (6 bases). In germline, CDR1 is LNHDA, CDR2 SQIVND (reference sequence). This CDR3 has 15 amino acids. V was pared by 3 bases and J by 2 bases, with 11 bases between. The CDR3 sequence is CASSIGRQGNQPQHF. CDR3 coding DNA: TGTGCCAGTAGTATTGGGCGACAGGGCAATCAGCCCCAGCATTTT.

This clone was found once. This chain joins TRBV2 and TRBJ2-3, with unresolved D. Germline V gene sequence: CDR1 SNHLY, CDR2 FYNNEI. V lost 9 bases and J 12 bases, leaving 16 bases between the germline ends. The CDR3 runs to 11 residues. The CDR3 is CASTDRIIQYF. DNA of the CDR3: TGTGCCAGTACCGACCGCATTATCCAGTATTTT.

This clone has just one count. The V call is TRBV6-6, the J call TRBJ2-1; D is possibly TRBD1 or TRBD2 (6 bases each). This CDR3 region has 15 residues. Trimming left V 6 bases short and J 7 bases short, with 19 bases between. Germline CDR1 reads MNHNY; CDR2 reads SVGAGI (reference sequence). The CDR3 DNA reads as TGTGCCAGCAGCTTCTCGGAGGGGGAAGGGAATGAGCAGTTCTTC. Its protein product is CASSFSEGEGNEQFF.

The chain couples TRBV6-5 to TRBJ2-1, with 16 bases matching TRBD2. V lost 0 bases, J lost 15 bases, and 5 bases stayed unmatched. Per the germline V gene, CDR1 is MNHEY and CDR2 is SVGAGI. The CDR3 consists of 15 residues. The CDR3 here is CASSYSGTSGGAMFF. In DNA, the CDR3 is TGTGCCAGCAGTTACTCCGGGACTAGCGGGGGGGCCATGTTCTTC.

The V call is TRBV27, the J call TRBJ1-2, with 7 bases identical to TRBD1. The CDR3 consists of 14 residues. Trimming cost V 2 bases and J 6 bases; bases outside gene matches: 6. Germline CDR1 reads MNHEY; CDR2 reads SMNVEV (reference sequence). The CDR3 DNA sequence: TGTGCCAGCAGTTTAGCAGGGGGGCTTAATGGCTACACCTTC. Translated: CASSLAGGLNGYTF.

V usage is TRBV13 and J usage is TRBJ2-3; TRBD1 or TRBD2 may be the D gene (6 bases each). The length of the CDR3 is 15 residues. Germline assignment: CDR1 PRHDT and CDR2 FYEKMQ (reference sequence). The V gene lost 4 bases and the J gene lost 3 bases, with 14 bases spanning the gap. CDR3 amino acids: CASSSRQEGTDTQYF. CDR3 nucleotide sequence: TGTGCCAGCAGCTCCCGACAGGAGGGGACAGATACGCAGTATTTT.

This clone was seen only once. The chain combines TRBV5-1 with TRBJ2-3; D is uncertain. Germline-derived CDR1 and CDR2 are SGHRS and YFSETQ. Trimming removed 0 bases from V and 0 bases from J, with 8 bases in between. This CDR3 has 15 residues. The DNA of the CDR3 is TGCGCCAGCAGCTTGGTTACACCTAGCACAGATACGCAGTATTTT. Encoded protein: CASSLVTPSTDTQYF.

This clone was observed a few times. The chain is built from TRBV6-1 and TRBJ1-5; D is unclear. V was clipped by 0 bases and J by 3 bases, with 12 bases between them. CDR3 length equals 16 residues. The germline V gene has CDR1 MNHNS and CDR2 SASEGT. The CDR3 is CASSEALTSFNQPQHF. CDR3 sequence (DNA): TGTGCCAGCAGTGAAGCGTTAACAAGTTTCAATCAGCCCCAGCATTTT.

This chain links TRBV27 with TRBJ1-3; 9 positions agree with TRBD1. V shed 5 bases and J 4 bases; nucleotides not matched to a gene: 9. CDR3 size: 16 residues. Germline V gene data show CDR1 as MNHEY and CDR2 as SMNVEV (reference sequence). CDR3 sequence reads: CASSPTGGRFGNTIYF. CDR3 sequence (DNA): TGTGCCAGCAGTCCCACAGGGGGCAGGTTCGGAAACACCATATATTTT.

CDR3 coding DNA: TGCGCCAGCAGCCACCCTCTTCCCCCTTACAATGAGCAGTTCTTC. This sequence encodes CASSHPLPPYNEQFF. The genes are TRBV4-1 and TRBJ2-1; D gene ambiguous. Between the trimmed V and J ends, which lost 3 bases and 4 bases, there was a span of 13 bases. The CDR3 is made up of 15 amino acids. CDR1 is MGHRA, CDR2 YSYEKL, per germline.

The CDR3 DNA sequence: TGTGCCATCAGTGATCTGGGACAGAGCTCTGGAAACACCATATATTTT. Protein: CAISDLGQSSGNTIYF. The J gene is TRBJ1-3, the V gene TRBV10-3; 7 bases are shared with TRBD1. Per germline, CDR1 ENHRY and CDR2 SYGVKD. With V trimmed by 3 bases and J by 0 bases, 5 bases remained unmatched. There are 16 residues in the CDR3.

The CDR3 DNA reads as TGTGCCAGCAGCAAAGACCACCTGCCCGGGGATACGCAGTATTTT. Its protein is CASSKDHLPGDTQYF. The chain joins TRBV7-6 to TRBJ2-3, with D hard to call. Trimming removed 5 bases at V and 6 bases at J, with 18 bases between. The CDR3 totals 15 residues. Germline-derived CDR1 and CDR2 are SGHVS and FNYEAQ.

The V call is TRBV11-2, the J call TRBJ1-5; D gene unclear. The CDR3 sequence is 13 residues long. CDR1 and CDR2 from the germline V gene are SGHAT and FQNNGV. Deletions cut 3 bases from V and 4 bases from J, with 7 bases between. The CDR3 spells CASSFSVNQPQHF. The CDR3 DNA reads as TGTGCCAGCAGCTTCTCGGTTAATCAGCCCCAGCATTTT.

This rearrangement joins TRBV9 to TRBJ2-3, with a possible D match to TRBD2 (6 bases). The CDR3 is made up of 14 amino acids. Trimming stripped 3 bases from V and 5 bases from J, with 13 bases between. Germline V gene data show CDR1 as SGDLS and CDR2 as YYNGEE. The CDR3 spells CASSAPAGKDTQYF. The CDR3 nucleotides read TGTGCCAGCAGCGCACCGGCGGGGAAAGATACGCAGTATTTT.

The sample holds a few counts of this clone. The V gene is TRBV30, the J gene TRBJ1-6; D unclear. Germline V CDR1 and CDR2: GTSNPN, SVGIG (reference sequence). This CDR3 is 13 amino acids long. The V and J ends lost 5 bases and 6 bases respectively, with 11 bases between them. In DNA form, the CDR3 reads TGTGCCTGGGGGGATACGATTAATTCACCCCTCCACTTT. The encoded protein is CAWGDTINSPLHF.